Sequencing of this T cell receptor beta chain was carried out in a study of blood T cell repertoires in COVID-19. The overall study: The United States, Italy and Spain provided the acute and convalescent COVID-19 samples. PBMCs, B-cell-depleted T cells, or T cells provided the cDNA or gDNA that made up the material.

Measured with immunoSEQ multiplex PCR; TCRdb has only the in-frame clones, and not every one. This table has a few hundred thousand clones, approximately 89% appearing once. The CDR3 has 15 residues. Germline V lookup: CDR1 KGHDR, CDR2 SFDVKD. V was shortened by 9 bases and J by 0 bases, with 14 bases between the two germline ends. The specimen was peripheral blood. V gene TRBV24-1 combines with J gene TRBJ2-4; D is perhaps TRBD1 (8 bases). This clonotype was obtained from a woman aged 60-70 years with acute or convalescent COVID-19. CDR3 region: CATSTGGVAKNIQYF. The CDR3 coding sequence is TGTGCCACCTCTACAGGGGGGGTAGCCAAAAACATTCAGTACTTC.